These T cell receptor beta chains were read from a single sample in a study of blood T cell repertoires in COVID-19. Sequenced by immunoSEQ multiplex PCR; TCRdb stores in-frame clones only, minus some. This sample carries over 250,000 clones, approximately 80% of them seen once, and the ten largest clones take 5%. The source material was PBMCs or T cells enriched from blood (not recorded which). These TCRs come from a man aged 40-55 years who had been exposed to COVID-19. The CDR3 runs from the conserved cysteine through the conserved F or W. Size values are once, few and many counts, or a class for expanded clones, and some rows have none.

v_gene	abundance	j_gene	CDR3aa
TRBV18	.	TRBJ2-3	CASCHRRDSVDTQYF
TRBV24-1	once	TRBJ2-2	CATSSNTGELFF
TRBV5-1	once	TRBJ2-3	CATHSGTGTDTQYF
TRBV30	.	TRBJ1-1	CAWSGGLSRGNTEAFF
TRBV9	once	TRBJ1-3	CASSVLGTAFSGNTIYF
TRBV10-3	.	TRBJ1-2	CAISDGYYGYTF
TRBV11-3	once	TRBJ1-2	CASSLADREDYGYTF
TRBV4-2	.	TRBJ2-3	CASSQDSRDLFTDTQYF
TRBV30	.	TRBJ1-5	CAWSLGGNQPQHF
TRBV5-6	.	TRBJ2-7	CASSLGVTFYEQYF
TRBV30	.	TRBJ1-5	CAWSVGNPLNQPQHF
TRBV27	.	TRBJ2-3	CASMWGVGDTQYF
TRBV11-3	.	TRBJ2-1	CASSPILAGGSNEQFF
TRBV7-3	once	TRBJ1-2	CASSPQGQAYGYTF
TRBV3-1/TRBV3-2	.	TRBJ2-3	CASSPRGDTQYF
TRBV3-1/TRBV3-2	.	TRBJ2-5	CASSQVGGRETQYF
TRBV7-3	.	TRBJ1-5	CASGGQGRNQPQHF
TRBV24-1	once	TRBJ2-7	CATSASGSTHEQYF
TRBV14	.	TRBJ2-3	CASSQTDSTDTQYF
TRBV27	.	TRBJ2-2	CASSLLGVGSGGELFF
TRBV6-5	.	TRBJ2-7	CASSYGQLVDEQYF
TRBV11-2	.	TRBJ2-1	CASSHRAGTSNYNEQFF
TRBV30	.	TRBJ2-3	CAWSVLLAGGTDTQYF
TRBV9	.	TRBJ2-5	CASSSMGAQETQYF
TRBV24-1	.	TRBJ1-1	CATKGGSSTEAFF
TRBV30	.	TRBJ2-5	CAWSRGGETQYF
TRBV25-1	.	TRBJ1-6	CASSEFDGGYNSPLHF
TRBV28	.	TRBJ2-7	CASSLGGLADSYEQYF
TRBV5-1	.	TRBJ1-2	CASSIGQGDYGYTF
TRBV5-1	once	TRBJ2-3	CASSLTAGEDTQYF
TRBV27	.	TRBJ2-7	CASSFGSGKVYEQYF
TRBV30	.	TRBJ1-2	CAWSSQGNYGYTF
TRBV19	.	TRBJ1-2	CASSAVPHGYTF
TRBV9	.	TRBJ2-1	CASSVRDLLDEQFF
TRBV6-4	.	TRBJ1-2	CASSLTGFYGYTF
TRBV9	once	TRBJ2-1	CASSPNKGVSPYNEQFF
TRBV7-2	few	TRBJ1-5	CASSRQGVGNQPQHF
TRBV30	.	TRBJ1-4	CAWSAGSGTNEKLFF
TRBV4-2	.	TRBJ2-7	CASSQSRAGGTSYEQYF
TRBV25-1	.	TRBJ2-1	CASSEGIKGWSYNEQFF